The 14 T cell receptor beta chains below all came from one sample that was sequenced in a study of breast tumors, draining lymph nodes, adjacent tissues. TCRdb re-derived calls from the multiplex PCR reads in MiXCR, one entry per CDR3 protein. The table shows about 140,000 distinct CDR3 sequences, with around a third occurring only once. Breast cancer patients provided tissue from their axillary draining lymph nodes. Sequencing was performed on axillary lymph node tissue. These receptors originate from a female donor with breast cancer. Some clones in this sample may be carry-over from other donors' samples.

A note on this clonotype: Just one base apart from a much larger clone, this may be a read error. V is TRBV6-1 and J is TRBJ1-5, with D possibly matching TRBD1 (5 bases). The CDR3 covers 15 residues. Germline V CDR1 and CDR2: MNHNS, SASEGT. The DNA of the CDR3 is TGTGCCAGCAGTCAAGCTCCGGGACCCAATCAGCCCCAGCATTTT. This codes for CASSQAPGPNQPQHF.

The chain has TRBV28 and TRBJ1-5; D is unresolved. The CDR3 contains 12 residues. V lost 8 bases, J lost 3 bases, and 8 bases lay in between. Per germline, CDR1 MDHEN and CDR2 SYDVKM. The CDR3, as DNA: TGTGCCAGCCGGGGTTCCAATCAGCCCCAGCATTTT. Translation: CASRGSNQPQHF. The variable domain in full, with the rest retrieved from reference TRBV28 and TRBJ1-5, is DVKVTQSSRYLVKRTGEKVFLECVQDMDHENMFWYRQDPGLGLRLIYFSYDVKMKEKGDIPEGYSVSREKKERFSLILESASTNQTSMYLCASRGSNQPQHFGDGTRLSIL.

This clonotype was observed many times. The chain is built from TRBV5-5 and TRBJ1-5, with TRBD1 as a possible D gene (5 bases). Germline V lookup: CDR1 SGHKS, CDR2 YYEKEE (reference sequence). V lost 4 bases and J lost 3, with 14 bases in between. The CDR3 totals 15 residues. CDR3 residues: CASSPTPGNNQPQHF. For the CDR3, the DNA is TGTGCCAGCAGCCCAACTCCAGGGAACAATCAGCCCCAGCATTTT.

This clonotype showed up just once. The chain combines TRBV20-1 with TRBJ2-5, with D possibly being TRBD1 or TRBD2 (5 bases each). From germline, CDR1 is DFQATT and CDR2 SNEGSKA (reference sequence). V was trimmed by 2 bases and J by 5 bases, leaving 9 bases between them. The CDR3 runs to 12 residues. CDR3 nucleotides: TGCAGTGCTAGACGGGGCGGGGAGACCCAGTACTTC. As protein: CSARRGGETQYF.

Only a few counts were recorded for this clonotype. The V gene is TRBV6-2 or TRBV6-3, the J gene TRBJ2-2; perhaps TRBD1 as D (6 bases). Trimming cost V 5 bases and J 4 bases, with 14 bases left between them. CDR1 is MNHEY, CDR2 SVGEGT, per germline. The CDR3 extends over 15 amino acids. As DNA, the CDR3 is TGTGCCAGCAGTCACGCAGGGGTGGGCACCGGGGAGCTGTTTTTT. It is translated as CASSHAGVGTGELFF.

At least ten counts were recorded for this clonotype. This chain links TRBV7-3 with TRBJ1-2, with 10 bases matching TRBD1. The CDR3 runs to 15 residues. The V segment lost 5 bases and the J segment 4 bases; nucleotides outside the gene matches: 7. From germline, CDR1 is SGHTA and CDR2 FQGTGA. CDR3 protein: CASSPSGTGAYGYTF. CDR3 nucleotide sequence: TGTGCCAGCAGCCCGTCCGGGACAGGGGCCTATGGCTACACCTTC.

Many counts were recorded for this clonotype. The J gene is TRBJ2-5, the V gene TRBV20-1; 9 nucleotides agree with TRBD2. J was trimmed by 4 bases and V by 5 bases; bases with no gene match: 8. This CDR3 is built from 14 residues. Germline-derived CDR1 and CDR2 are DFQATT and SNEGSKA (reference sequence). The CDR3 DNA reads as TGCAGTGCTCCCCAACCGGGACTAGCAGAGACCCAGTACTTC. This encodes CSAPQPGLAETQYF.

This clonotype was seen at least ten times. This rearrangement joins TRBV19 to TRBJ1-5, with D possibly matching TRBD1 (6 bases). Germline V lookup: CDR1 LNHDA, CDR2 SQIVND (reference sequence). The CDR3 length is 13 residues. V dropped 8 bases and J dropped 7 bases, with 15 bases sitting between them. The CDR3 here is CASGPWTEQPQHF. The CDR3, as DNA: TGTGCCAGTGGGCCCTGGACAGAACAGCCCCAGCATTTT. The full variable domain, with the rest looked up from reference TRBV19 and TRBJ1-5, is DGGITQSPKYLFRKEGQNVTLSCEQNLNHDAMYWYRQDPGQGLRLIYYSQIVNDFQKGDIAEGYSVSREKKESFPLTVTSAQKNPTAFYLCASGPWTEQPQHFGDGTRLSIL.

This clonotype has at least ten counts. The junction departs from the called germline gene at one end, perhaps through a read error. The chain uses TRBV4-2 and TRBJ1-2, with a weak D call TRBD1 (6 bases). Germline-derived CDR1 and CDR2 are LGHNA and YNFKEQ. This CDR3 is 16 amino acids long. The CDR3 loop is CASRQAEGGVNYGYTF. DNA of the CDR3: TGTGCCAGCAGGCAAGCCGAGGGGGGCGTGAACTATGGCTACACCTTC.

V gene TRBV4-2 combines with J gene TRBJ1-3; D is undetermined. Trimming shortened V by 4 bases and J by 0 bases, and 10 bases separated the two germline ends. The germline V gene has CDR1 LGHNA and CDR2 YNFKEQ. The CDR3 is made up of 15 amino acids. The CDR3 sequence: CASSRGRASGNTIYF. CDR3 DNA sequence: TGTGCCAGCAGCCGCGGGAGGGCCTCTGGAAACACCATATATTTT.

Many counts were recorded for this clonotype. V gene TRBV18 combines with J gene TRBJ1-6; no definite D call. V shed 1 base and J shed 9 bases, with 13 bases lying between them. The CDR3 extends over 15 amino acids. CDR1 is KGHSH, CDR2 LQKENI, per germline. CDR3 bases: TGTGCCAGCTCACCACTTGAAGTACGTAGTTCACCCCTCCACTTT. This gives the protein CASSPLEVRSSPLHF.

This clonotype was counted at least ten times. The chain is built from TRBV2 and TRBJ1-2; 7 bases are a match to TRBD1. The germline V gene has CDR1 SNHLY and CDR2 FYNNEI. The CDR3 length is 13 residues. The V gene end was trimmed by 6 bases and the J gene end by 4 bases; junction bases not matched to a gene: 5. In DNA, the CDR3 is TGTGCCAGCAGGTGGGACAGATTCTATGGCTACACCTTC. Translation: CASRWDRFYGYTF.

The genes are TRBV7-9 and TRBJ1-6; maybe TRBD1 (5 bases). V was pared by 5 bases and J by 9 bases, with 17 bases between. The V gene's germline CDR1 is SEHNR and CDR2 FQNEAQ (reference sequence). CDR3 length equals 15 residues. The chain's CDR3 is CASSPHSGASSPLHF. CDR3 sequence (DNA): TGTGCCAGCAGCCCCCATAGCGGGGCGAGTTCACCCCTCCACTTT.

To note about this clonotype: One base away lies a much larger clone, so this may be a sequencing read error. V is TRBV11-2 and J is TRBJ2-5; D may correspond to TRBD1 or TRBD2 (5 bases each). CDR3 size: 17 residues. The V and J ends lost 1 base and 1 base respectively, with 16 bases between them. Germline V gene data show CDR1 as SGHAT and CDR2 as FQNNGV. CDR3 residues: CASSLVSGTRLQETQYF. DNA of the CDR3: TGTGCCAGCAGCTTAGTCTCGGGGACCCGTCTCCAAGAGACCCAGTACTTC.